The present entry profiles one T cell receptor beta chain with its context. The record originates from a study of Graves' ophthalmopathy and Graves' hyperthyroidism. Losses at the gene ends were 7 bases for V and 0 bases for J; bases not matched to a gene: 9. This CDR3 comprises 15 residues. The germline CDR1 and CDR2 sequences are MNHNS and SASEGT. The TCR beta CDR3 regions underwent amplification from RNA transcripts. Second-round multiplex PCR followed a first-round RT-PCR using HTBI primers. TCRdb re-derived calls from the multiplex PCR reads in MiXCR, one entry per CDR3 protein. Altogether about 480,000 distinct CDR3 sequences are present, approximately 14% being singletons, with the ten largest covering 8% to 10%.

The sample consisted of blood. This clonotype was obtained from a woman in her thirties with Graves' ophthalmopathy. The V gene is TRBV6-1, the J gene TRBJ2-7; TRBD1 agrees at 7 bases. The CDR3: CASTGPGTVSYEQYF. The CDR3 coding sequence is TGTGCCAGCACTGGCCCGGGGACAGTCTCCTACGAGCAGTACTTC.